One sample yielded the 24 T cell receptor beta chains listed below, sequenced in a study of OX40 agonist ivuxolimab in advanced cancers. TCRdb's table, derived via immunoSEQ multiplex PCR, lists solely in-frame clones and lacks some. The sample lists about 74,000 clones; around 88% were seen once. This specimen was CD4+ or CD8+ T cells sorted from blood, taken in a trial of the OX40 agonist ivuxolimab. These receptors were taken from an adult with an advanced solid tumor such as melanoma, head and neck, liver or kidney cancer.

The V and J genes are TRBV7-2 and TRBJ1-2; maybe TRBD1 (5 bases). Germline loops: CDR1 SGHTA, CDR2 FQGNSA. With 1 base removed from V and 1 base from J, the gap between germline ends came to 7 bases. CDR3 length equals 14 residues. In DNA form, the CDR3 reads TGTGCCAGCAGCTTAGTGCAGGGTAACTATGGCTACACCTTC. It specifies CASSLVQGNYGYTF.

The CDR3 DNA is TGTGCCAGCAGTGTCTCTTTTACGGGAGGGCCCAATGAGCAGTTCTTC. This encodes CASSVSFTGGPNEQFF. This rearrangement joins TRBV6-1 to TRBJ2-1, with TRBD2 identical over 8 bases. The CDR3 covers 16 residues. V gave up 4 bases and J gave up 6 bases; unmatched junction bases: 11. CDR1 MNHNS and CDR2 SASEGT come from the germline V gene.

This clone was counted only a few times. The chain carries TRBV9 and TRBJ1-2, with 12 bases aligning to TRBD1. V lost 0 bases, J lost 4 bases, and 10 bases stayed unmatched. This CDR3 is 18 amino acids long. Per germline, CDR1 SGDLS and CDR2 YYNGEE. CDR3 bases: TGTGCCAGCAGCGTAGACCCGGGACAGGGGGCTCGGAGCTATGGCTACACCTTC. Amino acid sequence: CASSVDPGQGARSYGYTF.

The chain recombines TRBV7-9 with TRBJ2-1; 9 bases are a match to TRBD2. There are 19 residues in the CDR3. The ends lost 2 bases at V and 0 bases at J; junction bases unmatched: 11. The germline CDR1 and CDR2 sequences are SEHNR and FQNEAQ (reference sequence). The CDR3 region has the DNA TGTGCCAGCAGCTTATTGATTAGCGGGGGTTCGAGCTCCTACAATGAGCAGTTCTTC. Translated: CASSLLISGGSSSYNEQFF.

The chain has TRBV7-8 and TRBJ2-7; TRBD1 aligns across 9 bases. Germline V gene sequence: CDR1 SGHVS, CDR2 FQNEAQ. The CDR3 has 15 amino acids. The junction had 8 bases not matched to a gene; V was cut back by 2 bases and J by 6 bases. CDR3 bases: TGTGCCAGCAGCTTACACCCCGGGACAGGGAGCGAGCAGTACTTC. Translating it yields CASSLHPGTGSEQYF.

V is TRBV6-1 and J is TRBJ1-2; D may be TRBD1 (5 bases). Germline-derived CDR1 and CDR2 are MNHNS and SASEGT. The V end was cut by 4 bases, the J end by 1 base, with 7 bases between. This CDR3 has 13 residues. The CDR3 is CASSVDNNYGYTF. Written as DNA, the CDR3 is TGTGCCAGCAGTGTGGACAATAACTATGGCTACACCTTC.

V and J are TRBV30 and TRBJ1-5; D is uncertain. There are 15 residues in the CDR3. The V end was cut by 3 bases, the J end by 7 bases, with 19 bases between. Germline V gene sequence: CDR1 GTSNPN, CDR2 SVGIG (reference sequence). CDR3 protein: CAWSRGDESLQPQHF. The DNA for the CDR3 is TGTGCCTGGAGCCGCGGAGACGAGAGCTTACAGCCCCAGCATTTT.

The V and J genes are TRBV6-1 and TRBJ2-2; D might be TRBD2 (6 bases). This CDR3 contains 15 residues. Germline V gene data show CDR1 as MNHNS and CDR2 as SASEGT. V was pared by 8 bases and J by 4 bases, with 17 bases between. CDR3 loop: CASHLWRGGTGELFF. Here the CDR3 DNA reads TGTGCCAGCCATCTTTGGCGGGGAGGCACCGGGGAGCTGTTTTTT.

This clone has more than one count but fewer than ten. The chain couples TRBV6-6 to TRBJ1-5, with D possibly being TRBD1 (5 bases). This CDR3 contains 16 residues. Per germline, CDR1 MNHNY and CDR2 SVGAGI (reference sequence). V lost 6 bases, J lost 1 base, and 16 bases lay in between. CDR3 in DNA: TGTGCCAGCAGCCCACGGGGGGGAGGGAGCAATCAGCCCCAGCATTTT. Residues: CASSPRGGGSNQPQHF.

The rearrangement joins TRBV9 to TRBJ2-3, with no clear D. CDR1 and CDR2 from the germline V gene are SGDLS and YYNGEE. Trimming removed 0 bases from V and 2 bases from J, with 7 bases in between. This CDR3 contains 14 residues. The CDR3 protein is CASSVAPNTDTQYF. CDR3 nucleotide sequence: TGTGCCAGCAGCGTAGCCCCCAACACAGATACGCAGTATTTT.

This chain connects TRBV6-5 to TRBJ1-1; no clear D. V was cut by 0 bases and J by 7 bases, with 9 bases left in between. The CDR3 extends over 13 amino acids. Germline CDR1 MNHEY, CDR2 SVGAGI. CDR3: CASSYSGGLEAFF. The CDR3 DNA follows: TGTGCCAGCAGTTACTCAGGAGGCCTTGAAGCTTTCTTT.

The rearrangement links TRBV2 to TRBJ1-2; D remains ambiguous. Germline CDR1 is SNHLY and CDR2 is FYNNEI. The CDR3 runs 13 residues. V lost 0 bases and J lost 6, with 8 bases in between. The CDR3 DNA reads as TGTGCCAGCAGTGAAGCGGTGGCTAATGGCTACACCTTC. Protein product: CASSEAVANGYTF. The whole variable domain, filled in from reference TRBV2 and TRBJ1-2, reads EPEVTQTPSHQVTQMGQEVILRCVPISNHLYFYWYRQILGQKVEFLVSFYNNEISEKSEIFDDQFSVERPDGSNFTLKIRSTKLEDSAMYFCASSEAVANGYTFGSGTRLTVV.

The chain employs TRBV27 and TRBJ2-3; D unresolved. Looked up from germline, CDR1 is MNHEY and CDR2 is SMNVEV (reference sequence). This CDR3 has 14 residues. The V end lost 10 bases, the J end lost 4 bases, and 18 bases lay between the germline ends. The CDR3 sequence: CATHGVMSPDTQYF. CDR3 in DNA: TGTGCCACCCATGGGGTCATGTCCCCAGATACGCAGTATTTT.

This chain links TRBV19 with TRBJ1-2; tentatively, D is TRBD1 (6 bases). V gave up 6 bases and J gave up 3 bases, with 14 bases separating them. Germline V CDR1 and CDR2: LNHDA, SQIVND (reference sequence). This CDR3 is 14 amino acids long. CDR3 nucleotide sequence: TGTGCCAGTAGCCCCGTACAGGGCTACTATGGCTACACCTTC. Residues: CASSPVQGYYGYTF.

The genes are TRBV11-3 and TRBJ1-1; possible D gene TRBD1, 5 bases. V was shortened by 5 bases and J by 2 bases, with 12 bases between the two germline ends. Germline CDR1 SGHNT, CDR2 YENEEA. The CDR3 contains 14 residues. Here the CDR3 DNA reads TGTGCCAGCAGCCCGAGGGGCCTAAACACTGAAGCTTTCTTT. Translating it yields CASSPRGLNTEAFF.

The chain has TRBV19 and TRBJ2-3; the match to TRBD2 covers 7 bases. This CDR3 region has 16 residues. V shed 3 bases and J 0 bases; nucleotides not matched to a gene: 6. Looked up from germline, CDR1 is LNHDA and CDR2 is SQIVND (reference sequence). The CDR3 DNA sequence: TGTGCCAGTAGTATTCGAGCGGGGTCTAGCACAGATACGCAGTATTTT. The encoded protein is CASSIRAGSSTDTQYF.

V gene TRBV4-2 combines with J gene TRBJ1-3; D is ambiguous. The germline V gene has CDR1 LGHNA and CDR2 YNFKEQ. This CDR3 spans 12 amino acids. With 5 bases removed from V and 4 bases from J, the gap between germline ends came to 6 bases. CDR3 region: CASSLSGNTIYF. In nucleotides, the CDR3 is TGTGCCAGCAGCTTGTCCGGAAACACCATATATTTT.

In nucleotides, the CDR3 is TGTGCCATCACCGTGGGGACAGGGGGCTCCGGCGAGCAGTACTTC. As protein: CAITVGTGGSGEQYF. V usage is TRBV10-3 and J usage is TRBJ2-7, with 12 bases that match TRBD1. The CDR3 is 15 residues long. The V gene end was trimmed by 7 bases and the J gene end by 6 bases; junction bases not matched to a gene: 10. Germline CDR1 and CDR2: ENHRY and SYGVKD.

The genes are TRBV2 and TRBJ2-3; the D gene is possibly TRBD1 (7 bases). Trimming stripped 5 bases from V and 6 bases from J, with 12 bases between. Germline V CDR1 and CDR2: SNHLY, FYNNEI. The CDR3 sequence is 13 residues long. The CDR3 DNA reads TGTGCCAGCAGTCAGACAGGGAGGGATACGCAGTATTTT. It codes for CASSQTGRDTQYF.

The DNA of the CDR3 is TGTGCCAGTAGTGGCGGGACAGATCATCAGCCCCAGCATTTT. It translates to CASSGGTDHQPQHF. The chain couples TRBV19 to TRBJ1-5, with 7 bases aligning to TRBD1. This CDR3 contains 14 residues. Per germline, CDR1 LNHDA and CDR2 SQIVND (reference sequence). J was trimmed by 5 bases and V by 5 bases; bases with no gene match: 6.

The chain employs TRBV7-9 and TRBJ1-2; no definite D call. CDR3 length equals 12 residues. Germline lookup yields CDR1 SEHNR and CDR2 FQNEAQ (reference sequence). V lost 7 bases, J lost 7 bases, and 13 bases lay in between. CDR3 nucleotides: TGTGCCAGCAATCTTTGGGAGGGTGGCTACACCTTC. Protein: CASNLWEGGYTF.

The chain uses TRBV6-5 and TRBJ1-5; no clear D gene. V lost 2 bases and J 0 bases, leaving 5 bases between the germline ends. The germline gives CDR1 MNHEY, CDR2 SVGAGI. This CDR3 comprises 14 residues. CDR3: CASSYRYSNQPQHF. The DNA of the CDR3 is TGTGCCAGCAGTTACCGATATAGCAATCAGCCCCAGCATTTT.

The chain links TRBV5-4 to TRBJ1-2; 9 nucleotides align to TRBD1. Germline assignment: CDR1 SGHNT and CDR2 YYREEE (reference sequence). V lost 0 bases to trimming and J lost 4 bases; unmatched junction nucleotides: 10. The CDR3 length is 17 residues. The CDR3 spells CASSLGRTGASLYGYTF. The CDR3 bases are TGTGCCAGCAGCTTGGGGCGGACAGGGGCCTCCCTCTATGGCTACACCTTC.

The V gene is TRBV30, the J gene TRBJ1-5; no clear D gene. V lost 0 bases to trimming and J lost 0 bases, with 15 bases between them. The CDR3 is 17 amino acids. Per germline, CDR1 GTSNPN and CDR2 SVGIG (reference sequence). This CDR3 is CAWSVRRWDISNQPQHF. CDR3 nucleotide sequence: TGTGCCTGGAGTGTACGAAGGTGGGATATTAGCAATCAGCCCCAGCATTTT. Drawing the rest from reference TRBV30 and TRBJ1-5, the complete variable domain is SQTIHQWPATLVQPVGSPLSLECTVEGTSNPNLYWYRQAAGRGLQLLFYSVGIGQISSEVPQNLSASRPQDRQFILSSKKLLLSDSGFYLCAWSVRRWDISNQPQHFGDGTRLSIL.